These T cell receptor beta chains were read from a single sample in a study of blood T cell repertoires in COVID-19. Using immunoSEQ multiplex PCR, the repertoire was profiled, and TCRdb retains in-frame clones only, with some absent. The sample has approximately 290,000 clones; 87% are singletons. The sequencing sample was made of peripheral blood. Receptor source: a man younger than 35 with active or convalescent COVID-19. Each CDR3 is given with its conserved first and last residue. A D gene is named only where the DNA matches it firmly. Only some rows state a clone size, as once, few, many or a class for expanded clones.

V gene	J gene	D gene	clone size	CDR3 DNA	CDR3 protein
TRBV19	TRBJ1-4	TRBD1	.	TGTGCCAGTACCGCCTATCGGACAGGGGATTCACGACTGTTTTTT	CASTAYRTGDSRLFF
TRBV27	TRBJ1-2	TRBD1	few	TGTGCCAGCAGTTTATCGGGGCAGGGGGTAGGCGGCTACACCTTC	CASSLSGQGVGGYTF
TRBV15	TRBJ2-7	TRBD1	.	TGTGCCACCAGCAGAGAAGCTGGGACAGGACCCTACGAGCAGTACTTC	CATSREAGTGPYEQYF
TRBV5-1	TRBJ2-3	.	.	TGCGCCAGCAGCTTGGGACAGGTGGCAGATACGCAGTATTTT	CASSLGQVADTQYF
TRBV14	TRBJ2-5	TRBD2	.	TGTGCCAGCAGCCAAGATCTTGGAGCGGGGGGGCCTGAGACCCAGTACTTC	CASSQDLGAGGPETQYF
TRBV7-9	TRBJ1-1	TRBD1	.	TGTGCCAGCAGCTATACGACAGGGATCACTGAAGCTTTCTTT	CASSYTTGITEAFF
TRBV5-1	TRBJ2-5	TRBD1	.	TGCGCCAGCAGCAGAGCCGGGACAGCGGAGACCCAGTACTTC	CASSRAGTAETQYF
TRBV10-3	TRBJ2-5	.	once	TGTGCCATCAGCGGGGGAGGAGAGACCCAGTACTTC	CAISGGGETQYF
TRBV21-1	TRBJ2-2	.	.	TGTGCCAGCAGCAAAGTGGCCTTTACAGGGGCGACCGGGGAGCTGTTTTTT	CASSKVAFTGATGELFF
TRBV27	TRBJ1-2	.	.	TGTGCCAGCAGCAAAACAGGGTTTGAGACATATGGCTACACCTTC	CASSKTGFETYGYTF
TRBV7-6	TRBJ1-6	TRBD1	.	TGTGCCAGCAGCCGCTACTCGGACAGGGGGGGTACCCTCCACTTT	CASSRYSDRGGTLHF
TRBV7-6	TRBJ2-2	TRBD2	.	TGTGCCAGCAGCTTAGTCACTAGCGGGAACACCGGGGAGCTGTTTTTT	CASSLVTSGNTGELFF
TRBV19	TRBJ1-6	.	.	TGTGCCAGTAGCTTGACTTATAATTCACCCCTCCACTTT	CASSLTYNSPLHF
TRBV4-2	TRBJ2-3	.	.	TGTGCCAGCAGCCGGACGGGGGTATCGGATACGCAGTATTTT	CASSRTGVSDTQYF
TRBV27	TRBJ2-7	.	few	TGTGCCAGCAGGCGAACAGGTGGTCGAAACTACGAGCAGTACTTC	CASRRTGGRNYEQYF
TRBV4-1	TRBJ1-1	.	.	TGCGCCAGCAGCCACCGGGAGTTTGAGAACACTGAAGCTTTCTTT	CASSHREFENTEAFF
TRBV11-2	TRBJ2-1	.	.	TGTGCCAGCAGCCCCCGTTCGCGGGGGCCTTTCAATGAGCAGTTCTTC	CASSPRSRGPFNEQFF
TRBV7-9	TRBJ2-1	.	.	TGTGCCAGCAGCTTAGGACCCGGGGAGCAGTTCTTC	CASSLGPGEQFF
TRBV6-4	TRBJ2-3	.	.	TGTGCCAGCTTTGAGGGTTATACGCAGTATTTT	CASFEGYTQYF
TRBV28	TRBJ2-7	.	.	TGTGCCAGCAGTTTACAGGGCTACGAGCAGTACTTC	CASSLQGYEQYF
TRBV11-2	TRBJ2-7	.	once	TGTGCCAGCAGCTTAGAACACAACTATAGCGAGCAGTACTTC	CASSLEHNYSEQYF
TRBV6-4	TRBJ2-3	TRBD2	.	TGTGCCAGCAGTTTAGGACTAGCGGGAGGGCCAGATACGCAGTATTTT	CASSLGLAGGPDTQYF